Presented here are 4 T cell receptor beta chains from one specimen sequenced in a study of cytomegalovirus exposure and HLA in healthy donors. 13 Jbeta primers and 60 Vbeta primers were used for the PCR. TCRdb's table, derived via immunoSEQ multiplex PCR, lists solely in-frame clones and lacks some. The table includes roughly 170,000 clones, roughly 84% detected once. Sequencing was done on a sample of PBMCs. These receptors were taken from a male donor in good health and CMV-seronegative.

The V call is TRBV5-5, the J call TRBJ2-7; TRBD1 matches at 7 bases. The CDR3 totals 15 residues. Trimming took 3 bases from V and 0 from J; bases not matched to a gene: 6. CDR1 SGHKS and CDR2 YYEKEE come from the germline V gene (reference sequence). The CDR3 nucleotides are TGTGCCAGCAGCTCACCGGGACAGCTCTCCTACGAGCAGTACTTC. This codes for CASSSPGQLSYEQYF.

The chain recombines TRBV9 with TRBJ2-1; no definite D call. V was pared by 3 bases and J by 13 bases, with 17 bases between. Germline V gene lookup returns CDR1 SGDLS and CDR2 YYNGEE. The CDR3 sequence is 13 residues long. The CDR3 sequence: CASSERPWWNQFF. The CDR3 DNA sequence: TGTGCCAGCAGCGAGAGGCCTTGGTGGAACCAGTTCTTC.

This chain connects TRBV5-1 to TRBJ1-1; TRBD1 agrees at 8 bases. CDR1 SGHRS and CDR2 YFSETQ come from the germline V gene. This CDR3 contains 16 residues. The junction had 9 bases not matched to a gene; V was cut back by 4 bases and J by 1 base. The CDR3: CASSQNPGQENTEAFF. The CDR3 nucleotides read TGCGCCAGCAGCCAGAATCCGGGACAGGAGAACACTGAAGCTTTCTTT. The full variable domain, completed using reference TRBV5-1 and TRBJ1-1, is KAGVTQTPRYLIKTRGQQVTLSCSPISGHRSVSWYQQTPGQGLQFLFEYFSETQRNKGNFPGRFSGRQFSNSRSEMNVSTLELGDSALYLCASSQNPGQENTEAFFGQGTRLTVV.

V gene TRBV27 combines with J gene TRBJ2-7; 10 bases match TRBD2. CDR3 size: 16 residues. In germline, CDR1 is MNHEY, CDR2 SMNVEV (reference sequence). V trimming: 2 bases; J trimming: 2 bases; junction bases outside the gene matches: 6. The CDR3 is CASSLASGSITYEQYF. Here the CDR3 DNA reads TGTGCCAGCAGTTTAGCTAGCGGGAGTATCACCTACGAGCAGTACTTC.